Here is one T cell receptor (beta chain) with its context. Its specificity is not known. This sample is drawn from a study of CD8 T cells in ankylosing spondylitis. The germline V and J ends were trimmed by 4 bases and 3 bases, with 15 bases remaining between them. Germline V gives CDR1 GTSNPN, CDR2 SVGIG (reference sequence). This CDR3 comprises 14 residues. MiXCR, applied by TCRdb to the 5' RACE reads, yields one record per CDR3 protein. The sample gives more than 600,000 distinct CDR3 sequences, around 20% of which show up once; approximately 18% is in the top ten. Whole-study findings and limits: Reportedly, disease-linked clones are significantly enriched in ankylosing spondylitis patients' matched synovial fluid. Among TCR beta sequences, a motif of eight highly homologous variants appeared characteristic of ankylosing spondylitis blood. Relatively rare in peripheral blood, disease-linked clones were also CD8+.

This sequence was found in a male donor with ankylosing spondylitis. The V call is TRBV30, the J call TRBJ1-1; possibly TRBD1 for D (5 bases). The sample consisted of blood, either unsorted or a sorted T cell fraction (not recorded which). The CDR3 is CAWTTMGGYTEAFF. The CDR3 DNA is TGTGCCTGGACCACCATGGGGGGATACACTGAAGCTTTCTTT.